This T cell receptor beta chain was obtained from a study of T cell responses to AZD1222 COVID-19 vaccine. Overall study context: Researchers grouped second doses given at about 4 or about 12 weeks into one pool. Study-wide results and limits: Vaccination with two AZD1222 doses was followed by a rise in Spike-specific TCR breadth and depth. Nearly half of spike-specific TCRs reportedly target variant regions that are unmutated in the B.1.351 and B.1.1.7 variants.

Repertoires were generated with immunoSEQ multiplex PCR, while TCRdb's copy carries only in-frame clones and drops some. The data contain about 170,000 clones, approximately 90% of them singletons. As to this clone: Its target is unknown.

Trimming removed 6 bases from V and 0 bases from J, with 11 bases in between. The CDR3 is made up of 14 amino acids. Per germline, CDR1 MDHEN and CDR2 SYDVKM. The sequence was obtained from an adult in good health. The sample was peripheral blood, taken on day 0 of AZD1222 vaccination. The rearrangement uses TRBV28 and TRBJ1-2, with D perhaps TRBD1 (5 bases). The CDR3 nucleotides are TGTGCCAGCAGCGCAGGGCCTCCTAACTATGGCTACACCTTC. Amino acids: CASSAGPPNYGYTF.